Sequencing of this T cell receptor (beta chain) was carried out in a study of cytomegalovirus exposure and HLA in healthy donors. About the study: A later analysis reported the same platform for the roughly 120 validation repertoires and the approximately 700 first-cohort repertoires.

This CDR3 is 14 amino acids long. Germline assignment: CDR1 SGDLS and CDR2 YYNGEE. The V segment lost 0 bases and the J segment 2 bases; nucleotides outside the gene matches: 0. Study-wide points: Many donors carried some public TCRs, although rarity characterized most TCR sequences. The study recorded some 160 TCR beta chains that were cytomegalovirus-associated.

About this clone: Antigen: not known.

Sequencing was performed with immunoSEQ multiplex PCR; in TCRdb, only in-frame clones are kept and a portion is missing. The sample consists of 140,000 or so clones, roughly 90% of them appearing once. The receptor comes from a man aged 18 to 29 in good health and CMV-seropositive. The sample was PBMCs. The chain recombines TRBV9 with TRBJ1-1; 8 bases match TRBD1. CDR3 residues: CASSVAGGNTEAFF. The DNA for the CDR3 is TGTGCCAGCAGCGTAGCAGGGGGCAACACTGAAGCTTTCTTT. Full variable domain (remainder filled in from reference TRBV9 and TRBJ1-1): DSGVTQTPKHLITATGQRVTLRCSPRSGDLSVYWYQQSLDQGLQFLIQYYNGEERAKGNILERFSAQQFPDLHSELNLSSLELGDSALYFCASSVAGGNTEAFFGQGTRLTVV.